This record looks at one T cell receptor (beta chain) sequence and its context. No antigen is known for it. No much larger clone exists at a distance of one base, and base qualities are not known. These data belong to a study of a mutant IDH1 vaccine in newly diagnosed glioma (dated by TCRdb to the early 2020s). Concerning the study at large: Patients were given eight vaccinations, in weeks 1, 3, 5, 7, 11, 15, 19 and 23, which matched visits V03 through V10. Before enrollment, most patients had been given radiochemotherapy with temozolomide as standard therapy, while the rest had received either radiotherapy alone or temozolomide alone. Of the roughly 32 patients who were treated, approximately 60% were male and about 40% were female, and the mean age was around 40 years. For exploratory analyses, longitudinal TCRB deep sequencing was carried out in about two dozen treated patients wherever samples were available. Vaccination started 4-6 weeks after radiotherapy alone, or was given together with temozolomide cycles in the groups whose treatment included chemotherapy. Peripheral blood was collected at six visits: V03 (baseline), V05, V07, V10, V12 and V13.

V ends up 7 bases short and J 0 bases short, with an unmatched junction base count of 10. From cysteine to phenylalanine, the CDR3 is 17 amino acids long. The kept DNA is CDR3 alone, 51 bases in frame from the first base. CDR1 SGHRS and CDR2 YFSETQ are derived from the germline V gene. The receptor library was made with the immunoSEQ multiplex PCR assay. Following the manufacturer's protocol, the hsTCRB Kit was used to amplify rearranged TCR beta chain sequences. Sequencing of TCRB libraries was carried out on an Illumina MiSeq. The authors processed their data as follows. The proprietary platform of the kit vendor was used for demultiplexing, trimming and gene mapping. Drawn from immuneACCESS, this table holds only the in-frame rearrangements with V and J called that TCRdb kept. Clones are partly lost; checked studies trace under half to an unresolved V gene and leave the rest unexplained. V, J and clone size are those of that table, while D and trimming were read from the DNA. The sample table contains approximately 38,000 clones; only one count was recorded for 80% to 90% of them. The top ten clonotypes cover around 1.5% of the sample.

What the study reported, not specific to this receptor: Availability determined which PBMC samples were chosen for TCRB deep sequencing. Across multiple MHC alleles, vaccine-induced immune responses were seen in more than 80% of patients. Changes in the top peripheral T cell clonotypes picked up by TCRB sequencing did not appear to be linked to pseudoprogression. According to the authors, sample limitations meant that analyses of patient blood samples could not be reproduced.

The sample's time point, from its label and the paper: week 5, during vaccination. Every vaccine dose consisted of 300 ug of a 20-mer mutant IDH1 peptide in Montanide, administered subcutaneously together with topical imiquimod. Donors had newly diagnosed WHO grade 3 or 4 IDH1-mutant astrocytomas with loss of nuclear ATRX. The samples were drawn from NOA16, a multicentre, single-arm, open-label phase I trial in Germany that tested a mutant IDH1 peptide vaccine in humans for the first time. Genomic DNA for TCRB sequencing was extracted from EDTA blood using the DNeasy Blood and Tissue Kit. The material was PBMCs, obtained from a glioma patient whose treatment included an IDH1 peptide vaccine. This receptor was taken from a man in his forties with glioma. The rearranged chain carries TRBV5-1 and TRBJ2-1, with 10 bases aligning to TRBD2. The CDR3 region reads CASLPGLALSSYNEQFF. The DNA sequence is TGCGCCAGCCTTCCGGGACTAGCGCTTAGCTCCTACAATGAGCAGTTCTTC. Reference TRBV5-1 and TRBJ2-1 proteins supply the regions before and after the CDR3; the full variable domain is: KAGVTQTPRYLIKTRGQQVTLSCSPISGHRSVSWYQQTPGQGLQFLFEYFSETQRNKGNFPGRFSGRQFSNSRSEMNVSTLELGDSALYLCASLPGLALSSYNEQFFGPGTRLTVL.